Presented here are 10 T cell receptor beta chains from one specimen sequenced in a study of T cells in Graves' hyperthyroidism and ophthalmopathy. TCR beta CDR3 sequences were amplified from RNA transcripts. The HTBI set primed first-round TCR CDR3 RT-PCR. In TCRdb, the multiplex PCR reads were re-called with MiXCR into one record per CDR3 protein. This table holds around 400,000 distinct CDR3 sequences, approximately 25% found once. The sequenced sample was blood. The source is a man over 45 with Graves' hyperthyroidism.

The rearrangement links TRBV30 to TRBJ2-3; 7 bases align to TRBD2. Germline lookup yields CDR1 GTSNPN and CDR2 SVGIG (reference sequence). This CDR3 is 12 amino acids long. V was clipped by 4 bases and J by 6 bases; unmatched bases: 4. DNA for the CDR3: TGTGCCTGGACCGGACTAGGGGATACGCAGTATTTT. Protein sequence: CAWTGLGDTQYF.

This clonotype was counted ten times or more. The chain uses TRBV7-2 and TRBJ2-7, with TRBD2 identical over 8 bases. V shed 3 bases and J 2 bases; nucleotides not matched to a gene: 3. Germline CDR1 and CDR2: SGHTA and FQGNSA. The CDR3 covers 14 residues. The CDR3 sequence is CASSFKRETYEQYF. DNA for the CDR3: TGTGCCAGCAGCTTCAAGCGGGAGACCTACGAGCAGTACTTC.

V and J are TRBV5-1 and TRBJ1-3; 7 bases are a match to TRBD1. Germline CDR1 reads SGHRS; CDR2 reads YFSETQ. The CDR3 extends over 15 amino acids. V was clipped by 4 bases and J by 2 bases; unmatched bases: 6. The CDR3 bases are TGCGCCAGCAGCGGTGGGACAGCGACTGGAAACACCATATATTTT. It encodes CASSGGTATGNTIYF.

This clonotype was counted between two and nine times. V and J are TRBV6-1 and TRBJ1-2, with D possibly matching TRBD1 (5 bases). This CDR3 spans 15 amino acids. The germline V and J ends were trimmed by 5 bases and 4 bases, with 17 bases remaining between them. Per germline, CDR1 MNHNS and CDR2 SASEGT. CDR3 sequence: CASSPRGVQSYGYTF. DNA of the CDR3: TGTGCCAGCAGTCCAAGGGGAGTACAGTCCTATGGCTACACCTTC.

This clonotype was seen at least ten times. The V gene is TRBV6-1, the J gene TRBJ1-5; no definite D call. CDR1 is MNHNS and CDR2 is SASEGT in the germline V gene. CDR3 length: 13 residues. V was cut by 2 bases and J by 0 bases, with 2 bases left in between. This CDR3 reads CASSEYSNQPQHF. CDR3 coding DNA: TGTGCCAGCAGTGAATATAGCAATCAGCCCCAGCATTTT.

This clonotype was counted only a few times. This chain links TRBV6-1 with TRBJ1-3; D is perhaps TRBD1 (5 bases). V gave up 2 bases and J gave up 0 bases, with 8 bases separating them. The germline CDR1 and CDR2 sequences are MNHNS and SASEGT. This CDR3 is built from 15 residues. The CDR3 bases are TGTGCCAGCAGTGAACGGGGGTACTCTGGAAACACCATATATTTT. Its protein product is CASSERGYSGNTIYF.

This clonotype was found many times. V is TRBV12-3 or TRBV12-4 and J is TRBJ1-1; no reliable D call. The CDR3 loop spans 12 amino acids. The V end was cut by 8 bases, the J end by 1 base, with 8 bases between. The CDR3 sequence is CASDNGNTEAFF. The CDR3 DNA reads TGTGCCAGCGACAATGGGAACACTGAAGCTTTCTTT.

The V and J genes are TRBV20-1 and TRBJ2-7, with no clear D. CDR3 length: 11 amino acids. Looked up from germline, CDR1 is DFQATT and CDR2 is SNEGSKA (reference sequence). Trimming left V 3 bases short and J 4 bases short, with 7 bases between. The CDR3 DNA reads as TGCAGTGCTAGTGCCGCTTACGAGCAGTACTTC. This codes for CSASAAYEQYF.

This clonotype showed up many times. This rearrangement joins TRBV12-3 or TRBV12-4 to TRBJ2-7; possible D gene TRBD2, 6 bases. The CDR3 loop spans 15 amino acids. V dropped 6 bases and J dropped 0 bases, with 15 bases sitting between them. The CDR3 sequence: CASSLGLSSSYEQYF. Written as DNA, the CDR3 is TGTGCCAGCAGCTTGGGACTCTCGAGCTCCTACGAGCAGTACTTC.

This chain joins TRBV11-1 and TRBJ1-1; tentative D call: TRBD1 (5 bases). V dropped 0 bases and J dropped 4 bases, with 12 bases sitting between them. The CDR3 contains 15 residues. Germline V gene sequence: CDR1 SGHAT, CDR2 FQDESV (reference sequence). The CDR3 coding sequence is TGTGCCAGCAGCTTAGCAATGTCGGGGGGCACTGAAGCTTTCTTT. This sequence encodes CASSLAMSGGTEAFF. Drawing the rest from reference TRBV11-1 and TRBJ1-1, the complete variable domain is EAEVAQSPRYKITEKSQAVAFWCDPISGHATLYWYRQILGQGPELLVQFQDESVVDDSQLPKDRFSAERLKGVDSTLKIQPAELGDSAMYLCASSLAMSGGTEAFFGQGTRLTVV.